The 21 T cell receptor beta chains listed next were all sequenced from one sample in a study of T cell responses to AZD1222 COVID-19 vaccine. The repertoire was sequenced with immunoSEQ multiplex PCR; TCRdb's copy has only in-frame clones and lacks some. Of over 130,000 clones in the sample, approximately 94% are singletons; the top ten hold roughly 5%. The source was peripheral blood, collected on day 0 of AZD1222 vaccination. All receptors derive from an adult in good health.

The chain combines TRBV18 with TRBJ1-4, with 10 bases identical to TRBD1. V lost 5 bases, J lost 5 bases, and 5 bases stayed unmatched. The CDR3 has 15 amino acids. Germline V lookup: CDR1 KGHSH, CDR2 LQKENI. This CDR3 is CASSAGDRGNEKLFF. The CDR3 region has the DNA TGTGCCAGCTCAGCGGGGGACAGGGGAAATGAAAAACTGTTTTTT.

This rearrangement joins TRBV7-2 to TRBJ1-1, with D uncertain. V was pared by 5 bases and J by 9 bases, with 10 bases between. Germline loops: CDR1 SGHTA, CDR2 FQGNSA. The CDR3 is 11 amino acids. The CDR3 region is CASSTYNKAFF. CDR3 sequence (DNA): TGTGCCAGCAGCACCTACAATAAAGCTTTCTTT.

This clone showed up just once. The genes are TRBV2 and TRBJ1-5; 7 bases map to TRBD1. This CDR3 comprises 14 residues. CDR1 and CDR2 (germline): SNHLY, FYNNEI. V was pared by 7 bases and J by 7 bases, with 10 bases of the junction left unmatched. The chain's CDR3 is CASTGTALGQPQHF. In nucleotides, the CDR3 is TGTGCCAGCACCGGGACAGCCCTCGGCCAGCCCCAGCATTTT.

The V gene is TRBV6-1, the J gene TRBJ1-4; the match to TRBD1 covers 7 bases. CDR1 is MNHNS and CDR2 is SASEGT in the germline V gene. Trimming at V came to 1 base and at J to 8 bases, leaving 13 bases not matched to a gene. This CDR3 region has 17 residues. In nucleotides, the CDR3 is TGTGCCAGCAGTGAAGAGGGTTACAGGGGCGGTAGAGAAAAACTGTTTTTT. It codes for CASSEEGYRGGREKLFF.

J is TRBJ2-1 and V is TRBV7-2, with 9 nucleotides matching TRBD2. There are 15 residues in the CDR3. Germline-derived CDR1 and CDR2 are SGHTA and FQGNSA. J lost 4 bases, V lost 3 bases, and 4 bases had no gene match. The DNA of the CDR3 is TGTGCCAGCAGCTTGGCGGGGGGGCCATACAATGAGCAGTTCTTC. Translation: CASSLAGGPYNEQFF. Full variable domain (remainder filled in from reference TRBV7-2 and TRBJ2-1): GAGVSQSPSNKVTEKGKDVELRCDPISGHTALYWYRQSLGQGLEFLIYFQGNSAPDKSGLPSDRFSAERTGGSVSTLTIQRTQQEDSAVYLCASSLAGGPYNEQFFGPGTRLTVL.

This chain joins TRBV5-4 and TRBJ1-1, with TRBD1 identical over 8 bases. Trimming at V came to 4 bases and at J to 4 bases, leaving 6 bases not matched to a gene. CDR1 is SGHNT, CDR2 YYREEE, per germline (reference sequence). The CDR3 has 14 residues. The CDR3 DNA reads as TGTGCCAGCAGCCGACAGGGGAGGGGCACTGAAGCTTTCTTT. It encodes CASSRQGRGTEAFF.

V usage is TRBV11-2 and J usage is TRBJ1-3, with 7 bases fitting TRBD1. Germline CDR1 and CDR2: SGHAT and FQNNGV. V was pared by 2 bases and J by 4 bases, with 5 bases of the junction left unmatched. This CDR3 has 15 amino acids. CDR3 amino acids: CASSLQGDGGNTIYF. CDR3 coding DNA: TGTGCCAGCAGCTTACAGGGGGACGGCGGAAACACCATATATTTT.

The chain employs TRBV29-1 and TRBJ2-3; 7 bases agree with TRBD2. Per germline, CDR1 SQVTM and CDR2 ANQGSEA. The ends lost 7 bases at V and 6 bases at J; junction bases unmatched: 13. There are 14 residues in the CDR3. This CDR3 reads CSALSGFSTDTQYF. CDR3 bases: TGCAGCGCCCTTAGCGGGTTCTCCACGGATACGCAGTATTTT.

The J gene is TRBJ2-2, the V gene TRBV5-8; 7 nucleotides align to TRBD1. The CDR3 has 15 amino acids. V trimming: 4 bases; J trimming: 6 bases; junction bases outside the gene matches: 9. Germline CDR1 and CDR2: SGHTS and YDEGEE. CDR3: CASSPDRAPAGELFF. DNA for the CDR3: TGTGCCAGCAGCCCCGACAGGGCCCCGGCCGGGGAGCTGTTTTTT.

CDR3 region: CSAKVNTEAFF. The CDR3 bases are TGCAGTGCTAAAGTAAACACTGAAGCTTTCTTT. V gene TRBV20-1 combines with J gene TRBJ1-1; D remains ambiguous. Germline V gene lookup returns CDR1 DFQATT and CDR2 SNEGSKA (reference sequence). CDR3 size: 11 residues. Trimming removed 4 bases at V and 2 bases at J, with 5 bases between.

This chain links TRBV4-2 with TRBJ2-1; D not certain. The CDR3 is 15 amino acids. Per the germline V gene, CDR1 is LGHNA and CDR2 is YNFKEQ. V lost 0 bases and J lost 1, with 7 bases in between. The CDR3 region is CASSQDEGSYNEQFF. DNA for the CDR3: TGTGCCAGCAGCCAAGATGAAGGTTCCTACAATGAGCAGTTCTTC.

The V call is TRBV5-4, the J call TRBJ2-7; 7 bases are a match to TRBD2. The CDR3 loop spans 16 amino acids. The V gene's germline CDR1 is SGHNT and CDR2 YYREEE (reference sequence). The V segment lost 4 bases and the J segment 5 bases; nucleotides outside the gene matches: 15. The CDR3 DNA reads TGTGCCAGCAGCGGGGCCCGCGGGGGATCCTTGGACGAGCAGTACTTC. Residues: CASSGARGGSLDEQYF.

The chain carries TRBV5-1 and TRBJ2-2; D unresolved. V was clipped by 1 base and J by 4 bases, with 11 bases between them. Germline assignment: CDR1 SGHRS and CDR2 YFSETQ. There are 15 residues in the CDR3. The CDR3 DNA sequence: TGCGCCAGCAGCTTGAGGGCCCCGACCACCGGGGAGCTGTTTTTT. Protein sequence: CASSLRAPTTGELFF.

The chain uses TRBV20-1 and TRBJ1-1; D is undetermined. The V gene's germline CDR1 is DFQATT and CDR2 SNEGSKA (reference sequence). The CDR3 runs to 15 residues. Trimming pared 3 bases from V and 6 bases from J, leaving 20 bases between. CDR3 in DNA: TGCAGTGCTAGTACCGTCGATAACTTGAGCGCTGAAGCTTTCTTT. As protein: CSASTVDNLSAEAFF.

The rearrangement links TRBV11-2 to TRBJ1-6, with 11 bases that match TRBD1. The V and J ends lost 6 bases and 10 bases, in that order; junction bases with no gene match: 8. The germline V gene encodes CDR1 SGHAT and CDR2 FQNNGV. The CDR3 loop spans 15 amino acids. CDR3 loop: CASRSRTGGGSPLHF. The CDR3 nucleotides are TGTGCCAGCAGGTCCAGGACAGGGGGCGGATCACCCCTCCACTTT.

This clone showed up just once. This sequence joins TRBV27 and TRBJ1-4; weak D call: TRBD1 (6 bases). Germline V lookup: CDR1 MNHEY, CDR2 SMNVEV (reference sequence). This CDR3 comprises 15 residues. The V gene lost 3 bases and the J gene lost 8 bases, with 16 bases spanning the gap. The CDR3 spells CASSLVGQGNEKLFF. CDR3 DNA: TGTGCCAGCAGTTTGGTGGGCCAGGGGAACGAAAAACTGTTTTTT. Based on the CDR3 plus reference TRBV27 and TRBJ1-4, the full variable domain is EAQVTQNPRYLITVTGKKLTVTCSQNMNHEYMSWYRQDPGLGLRQIYYSMNVEVTDKGDVPEGYKVSRKEKRNFPLILESPSPNQTSLYFCASSLVGQGNEKLFFGSGTQLSVL.

This chain joins TRBV28 and TRBJ1-4, with no clear D. Trimming removed 5 bases from V and 8 bases from J, with 9 bases in between. CDR3 length equals 12 residues. Germline V gene data show CDR1 as MDHEN and CDR2 as SYDVKM. The CDR3 region has the DNA TGTGCCAGCAGTATAATCCGGGAAAAACTGTTTTTT. It yields the protein CASSIIREKLFF.

The genes are TRBV5-8 and TRBJ2-2; TRBD1 matches 9 bases. The CDR3 covers 16 residues. Unmatched junction bases numbered 0, after V lost 0 bases and J lost 0 bases. CDR1 is SGHTS, CDR2 YDEGEE, per germline. CDR3 residues: CASSLGTGANTGELFF. For the CDR3, the DNA is TGTGCCAGCAGCTTGGGGACAGGGGCGAACACCGGGGAGCTGTTTTTT.

This clone was counted a single time. The V call is TRBV7-3, the J call TRBJ1-1; D is uncertain. The CDR3 contains 13 residues. The V end was cut by 5 bases, the J end by 6 bases, with 13 bases between. Germline V gives CDR1 SGHTA, CDR2 FQGTGA. The CDR3 region is CASSPVADSEAFF. The DNA for the CDR3 is TGTGCCAGCAGCCCGGTGGCCGACTCTGAAGCTTTCTTT.

The V gene is TRBV5-4, the J gene TRBJ2-2; 15 nucleotides agree with TRBD2. This CDR3 is 19 amino acids long. The trim removed 4 bases at V and 4 bases at J, leaving 11 bases unmatched. Germline CDR1 and CDR2: SGHNT and YYREEE (reference sequence). The CDR3 protein is CASSPGLAGGIWGTGELFF. CDR3 bases: TGTGCCAGCAGCCCGGGACTAGCGGGGGGTATATGGGGCACCGGGGAGCTGTTTTTT.

The chain carries TRBV6-5 and TRBJ1-1; 7 bases line up with TRBD1. CDR3 length: 15 residues. With 2 bases clipped from V and 2 bases from J, the junction kept 5 bases outside the gene matches. Germline V gene data show CDR1 as MNHEY and CDR2 as SVGAGI. CDR3 DNA: TGTGCCAGCAGTTACGAGGGACAGCCTAACACTGAAGCTTTCTTT. It specifies CASSYEGQPNTEAFF.